The 29 T cell receptor beta chains listed next were all sequenced from one sample in a study of tumor-infiltrating lymphocytes in primary liver carcinoma. Scientists recovered RNA and DNA together from roughly 20-30 mg of unsorted bulk tissue. Starting from approximately 0.45 ug of total RNA, TCR beta cDNA was produced with a primer in the constant region. Sequencing libraries for TCR beta derived from three nested multiplex PCR rounds that used slightly modified ARM-PCR. Primers for the first two PCR rounds were TRBV1-TRBV30 forward primers and a C-beta reverse primer (around 10 cycles per round). TCRdb recomputed calls from the multiplex PCR reads with MiXCR, one row per CDR3 protein. The table includes 55,000 to 65,000 distinct CDR3 sequences, 71% detected once. Specimen: liver tumor tissue from sampling region 2. Sample subset: tumor region T2, inferior pole. All receptors come from a man aged 40-49 years with primary liver carcinoma and hepatitis B virus infection.

The chain links TRBV4-1 to TRBJ2-5; D possibly corresponds to TRBD2 (7 bases). Germline V gene lookup returns CDR1 MGHRA and CDR2 YSYEKL. This CDR3 comprises 16 residues. Trimming took 4 bases from V and 2 from J, leaving 17 bases between them. This CDR3 reads CASSLEGGLRQETQYF. CDR3 coding DNA: TGCGCCAGCAGCCTTGAGGGGGGGCTGCGTCAAGAGACCCAGTACTTC.

In this sample, this clonotype turned up many times. The CDR3 sequence: CSGGTGDYEQYF. The CDR3 DNA reads TGCAGCGGCGGAACCGGGGACTACGAGCAGTACTTC. The rearrangement links TRBV29-1 to TRBJ2-7, with a possible D match to TRBD2 (5 bases). The CDR3 is made up of 12 amino acids. Germline CDR1 and CDR2: SQVTM and ANQGSEA. Trimming removed 7 bases from V and 3 bases from J, with 13 bases in between.

The chain is built from TRBV7-9 and TRBJ2-1; the D gene is possibly TRBD1 (6 bases). The CDR3 extends over 17 amino acids. CDR1 SEHNR and CDR2 FQNEAQ come from the germline V gene (reference sequence). V lost 2 bases to trimming and J lost 7 bases, with 21 bases between them. The CDR3 DNA reads as TGTGCCAGCAGCTTACCAAATCAGGGGCCTAAATCAAATGAGCAGTTCTTC. It is translated as CASSLPNQGPKSNEQFF.

In its sample, this clonotype was seen many times. J is TRBJ1-3 and V is TRBV6-2 or TRBV6-3; tentatively, D is TRBD1 (5 bases). Trimming removed 2 bases from V and 0 bases from J, with 14 bases in between. CDR1 MNHEY and CDR2 SVGEGT come from the germline V gene. The CDR3 spans 17 residues. The CDR3 loop reads CASSYGGIGYSGNTIYF. The CDR3 nucleotides read TGTGCCAGCAGTTACGGGGGAATTGGCTACTCTGGAAACACCATATATTTT.

The chain is built from TRBV30 and TRBJ1-6; D is unresolved. From germline, CDR1 is GTSNPN and CDR2 SVGIG (reference sequence). V was pared by 0 bases and J by 14 bases, with 17 bases between. The CDR3 sequence is 14 residues long. The CDR3 loop is CAWSVTRPGSTLHF. The CDR3 DNA is TGTGCCTGGAGTGTGACGAGACCCGGGTCAACCCTCCACTTT.

This clonotype was recorded many times. V gene TRBV2 combines with J gene TRBJ2-2; the D is unclear. V was trimmed by 5 bases and J by 0 bases, leaving 13 bases between them. The CDR3 has 16 amino acids. Germline assignment: CDR1 SNHLY and CDR2 FYNNEI. DNA of the CDR3: TGTGCCAGCAGTATAGTTAGGACGGCGAACACCGGGGAGCTGTTTTTT. This sequence encodes CASSIVRTANTGELFF.

To note about this clonotype: One end of the junction does not line up with germline, which may come from a read error. J is TRBJ2-3 and V is TRBV11-2; weak D call: TRBD2 (6 bases). This CDR3 has 16 residues. CDR1 and CDR2 from the germline V gene are SGHAT and FQNNGV. As DNA, the CDR3 is TGTGCCAACAGCTTATCAACGGGATCGGGAGTCGGTACGCAGTATTTT. Translation: CANSLSTGSGVGTQYF.

As concerns this clonotype: Being one base from a much bigger clone, this may be a read error. The V call is TRBV12-3 or TRBV12-4, the J call TRBJ2-3; D ambiguous. This CDR3 is 11 amino acids long. This CDR3 is CAIRTTDTQCF. The DNA for the CDR3 is TGTGCCATTCGGACCACAGATACGCAGTGTTTT.

With regard to this clonotype: A read error may produce the germline difference seen at one junction end. The rearrangement uses TRBV11-2 and TRBJ2-1; 10 nucleotides agree with TRBD2. Germline V gene sequence: CDR1 SGHAT, CDR2 FQNNGV. The CDR3 totals 15 residues. CDR3 nucleotide sequence: TGTGTCAGCGGCCCACAGCGGGAGGGATTGGGTGAGCAGTTCTTC. Encoded protein: CVSGPQREGLGEQFF.

As regards this clonotype: At one boundary the junction diverges from the germline segment, which might be a read error. This chain connects TRBV12-3 or TRBV12-4 to TRBJ2-3, with a tentative D call TRBD2 (5 bases). CDR3 length: 14 residues. The CDR3 region has the DNA TGTACCAGCAGTTTCGCAACGGGATCAGATACGCAGTATTTT. This sequence encodes CTSSFATGSDTQYF.

With regard to this clonotype: Here the CDR3 omits its conserved ending phenylalanine or tryptophan, so a read error is the likely source. No DNA is shown, since the ends of the CDR3 on it are uncertain; the CDR3 is the one TCRdb lists. The chain joins TRBV11-2 to TRBJ2-5; the table's TRBD2 call for D was not verified on the DNA. Termini included, the CDR3 measures 18 amino acids. Germline lookup yields CDR1 SGHAT and CDR2 FQNNGV. The CDR3 sequence: CASSIDPWSSRRGETQYL.

As regards this clonotype: The junction departs from the called germline gene at one end, perhaps through a read error. The V call is TRBV12-3 or TRBV12-4, the J call TRBJ2-7; 8 positions agree with TRBD1. The CDR3 is made up of 13 amino acids. Here the CDR3 reads CASSFRTGREQYF. The DNA of the CDR3 is TGTGCCAGCAGTTTTAGGACAGGGAGAGAGCAGTACTTT.

This clonotype has just one count. The conserved final phenylalanine or tryptophan is absent from the CDR3, which likely points to a read error. The chain has TRBV11-1 and TRBJ2-5, with D possibly TRBD2 on 6 matching bases. This CDR3 has 15 residues. Germline V gene data show CDR1 as SGHAT and CDR2 as FQDESV (reference sequence). The DNA for the CDR3 is TGTGGCAGCAGCTCCCCGGTACTAGCCGGGGAGACCCAGTACCTC. Residues: CGSSSPVLAGETQYL.

About this clonotype: The CDR3 end shows no conserved phenylalanine or tryptophan, and so a read error is likely. The chain couples TRBV4-1 to TRBJ2-1; tentatively, D is TRBD2 (6 bases). Germline values: CDR1 MGHRA, CDR2 YSYEKL. The CDR3 is 15 amino acids. Between the trimmed V and J ends, which lost 1 base and 5 bases, there was a span of 12 bases. The CDR3 region is CASSQGGTSHNEQFL. DNA for the CDR3: TGCGCCAGCAGCCAAGGAGGAACTAGCCACAATGAGCAGTTCTTA.

Regarding this clonotype: At one end the junction does not follow the germline gene, possibly because of a read error. The CDR3 region is CSLLDTETFF. CDR3 DNA: TGCAGCTTACTTGACACTGAAACTTTCTTT. The rearrangement uses TRBV29-1 and TRBJ1-1; D is undetermined. This CDR3 spans 10 amino acids. Germline V lookup: CDR1 SQVTM, CDR2 ANQGSEA.

The chain links TRBV29-1 to TRBJ1-2; D perhaps matches TRBD1 (5 bases). Deletions cut 3 bases from V and 14 bases from J, with 19 bases between. This CDR3 contains 12 residues. From germline, CDR1 is SQVTM and CDR2 ANQGSEA. The CDR3 DNA reads TGCAGCGTTGACCCTGGGGCTGAGGGCTGTACCTTC. Its protein product is CSVDPGAEGCTF.

The table lists this clonotype with a few counts. The conserved final phenylalanine or tryptophan is absent from the CDR3, which likely points to a read error. The rearrangement joins TRBV6-2 or TRBV6-3 to TRBJ2-1; TRBD1 matches at 7 bases. V lost 2 bases and J lost 8; bases outside the gene matches: 6. The CDR3 is 14 amino acids. Germline CDR1 and CDR2: MNHEY and SVGEGT. The CDR3 region has the DNA TGTGCCAGCAGTTACGGGACAGATGCTTATGAGCAGTTCTTG. Its translation: CASSYGTDAYEQFL.

For this clonotype: A single base separates this from a much larger clone, so it may be a read error. The chain combines TRBV28 with TRBJ2-2; 7 bases align to TRBD2. Germline V lookup: CDR1 MDHEN, CDR2 SYDVKM. The CDR3 is made up of 16 amino acids. The CDR3 DNA follows: TGTGCCACCCACCCCCCCACTAGCGCATACACCGGGAAGCTGTTTTTT. Translating gives CATHPPTSAYTGKLFF.

To note about this clonotype: Its ends do not fully match the called genes, so a read error is possible. The chain recombines TRBV4-2 with TRBJ1-1; D ambiguous. The CDR3 is made up of 14 amino acids. Germline CDR1 is LGHNA and CDR2 is YNFKEQ. The DNA of the CDR3 is TGTGCCAGAAGCCAAGGCGGGTTGAACACTGAAGCTTTCTTT. Its translation is CARSQGGLNTEAFF.

Turning to this clonotype: Here the CDR3 omits its conserved ending phenylalanine or tryptophan, so a read error is the likely source. CDR3: CASSLGGRTYEQYL. The CDR3 DNA is TGTGCCAGCAGCTTGGGCGGACGCACTTACGAGCAGTACTTA. The chain couples TRBV5-6 to TRBJ2-7; D gene uncertain. This CDR3 contains 14 residues. Trimming took off 0 bases at V and 4 bases at J, with 11 bases between the two ends. Germline V lookup: CDR1 SGHDT, CDR2 YYEEEE.

A note on this clonotype: The junction does not match germline at one end; this may be a read error. The chain combines TRBV6-2 or TRBV6-3 with TRBJ1-4; D is possibly TRBD1 (5 bases). The germline V gene has CDR1 MNHEY and CDR2 SVGEGT. The CDR3 runs 18 residues. CDR3 nucleotides: TGTGCCAGCAGCTACTCGACAAGACAGCGCGTCGGTAATGAAAAACTGTTTTTT. This gives the protein CASSYSTRQRVGNEKLFF.

This clonotype was seen a few times. This chain connects TRBV19 to TRBJ2-7; TRBD1 matches 7 bases. Germline lookup yields CDR1 LNHDA and CDR2 SQIVND (reference sequence). The CDR3 extends over 12 amino acids. Unmatched junction bases numbered 9, after V lost 5 bases and J lost 11 bases. Here the CDR3 DNA reads TGTGCCAGTAGTGTGCCGGGACAGACGGAGTACTTC. Translation: CASSVPGQTEYF.

In this sample, this clonotype turned up a few times. The chain is built from TRBV6-4 and TRBJ2-3; 7 positions match TRBD1. V lost 0 bases, J lost 4 bases, and 1 base stayed unmatched. CDR3 length: 14 amino acids. CDR1 and CDR2 from the germline V gene are MRHNA and SNTAGT. The CDR3 protein is CASSDSQGADTQYF. The CDR3 bases are TGTGCCAGCAGTGACTCGCAGGGGGCAGATACGCAGTATTTT.

Regarding this clonotype: The conserved closing phenylalanine or tryptophan is absent in this CDR3, likely reflecting a read error. CDR3 residues: CASNLGLVEEQYL. The CDR3 nucleotides are TGTGCCAGCAACTTGGGCCTGGTGGAGGAGCAGTACCTA. This rearrangement joins TRBV7-8 to TRBJ2-7; the D is unclear. The CDR3 length is 13 residues. The V and J ends lost 7 bases and 7 bases respectively, with 17 bases between them. The germline V gene has CDR1 SGHVS and CDR2 FQNEAQ.

With respect to this clonotype: Without the conserved terminal phenylalanine or tryptophan, this CDR3 likely stems from a read error. V and J are TRBV4-1 and TRBJ2-3; 10 positions match TRBD2. This CDR3 spans 18 amino acids. CDR1 is MGHRA, CDR2 YSYEKL, per germline. DNA for the CDR3: TGCGCCAGCAGCCTGACCATTGCCCTAGCGGGAGTCACCGATAGGCAGTATTTA. Protein sequence: CASSLTIALAGVTDRQYL.

About this clonotype: The final CDR3 position lacks the conserved phenylalanine or tryptophan, pointing to a likely read error. V is TRBV12-3 or TRBV12-4 and J is TRBJ1-6; D perhaps matches TRBD1 (5 bases). The CDR3 runs 12 residues. V lost 11 bases, J lost 7 bases, and 12 bases lay in between. CDR3 nucleotide sequence: TGTGCCGACAGTTTAAAGAATTCACCCCTCCACATT. It encodes CADSLKNSPLHI.

The rearrangement uses TRBV24-1 and TRBJ2-7; D remains unclear. The CDR3 loop spans 11 amino acids. Germline assignment: CDR1 KGHDR and CDR2 SFDVKD. The CDR3 sequence: CVTSDLYEQYF. CDR3 nucleotides: TGTGTAACCAGTGACCTCTACGAGCAGTACTTC.

Regarding this clonotype: This CDR3 is missing its conserved last phenylalanine or tryptophan, likely due to a read error. The chain has TRBV6-5 and TRBJ2-7; tentatively, D is TRBD2 (5 bases). The CDR3 is 14 residues long. Germline CDR1 reads MNHEY; CDR2 reads SVGAGI. V was pared by 5 bases and J by 4 bases, with 15 bases between. The CDR3 loop reads CASSPREGLYEQYL. The DNA of the CDR3 is TGTGCCAGCAGTCCGCGAGAGGGCCTGTACGAGCAGTACTTA.

Note on this clonotype: Without the conserved terminal phenylalanine or tryptophan, this CDR3 likely stems from a read error. The chain joins TRBV6-2 or TRBV6-3 to TRBJ1-3, with D unclear. This CDR3 spans 15 amino acids. CDR1 and CDR2 (germline): MNHEY, SVGEGT. The V gene lost 7 bases and the J gene lost 0 bases, with 13 bases spanning the gap. For the CDR3, the DNA is TGTGCCAGCAACCCTTTTGCCACCTCTGGAAACACCATATATTCT. Its translation: CASNPFATSGNTIYS.